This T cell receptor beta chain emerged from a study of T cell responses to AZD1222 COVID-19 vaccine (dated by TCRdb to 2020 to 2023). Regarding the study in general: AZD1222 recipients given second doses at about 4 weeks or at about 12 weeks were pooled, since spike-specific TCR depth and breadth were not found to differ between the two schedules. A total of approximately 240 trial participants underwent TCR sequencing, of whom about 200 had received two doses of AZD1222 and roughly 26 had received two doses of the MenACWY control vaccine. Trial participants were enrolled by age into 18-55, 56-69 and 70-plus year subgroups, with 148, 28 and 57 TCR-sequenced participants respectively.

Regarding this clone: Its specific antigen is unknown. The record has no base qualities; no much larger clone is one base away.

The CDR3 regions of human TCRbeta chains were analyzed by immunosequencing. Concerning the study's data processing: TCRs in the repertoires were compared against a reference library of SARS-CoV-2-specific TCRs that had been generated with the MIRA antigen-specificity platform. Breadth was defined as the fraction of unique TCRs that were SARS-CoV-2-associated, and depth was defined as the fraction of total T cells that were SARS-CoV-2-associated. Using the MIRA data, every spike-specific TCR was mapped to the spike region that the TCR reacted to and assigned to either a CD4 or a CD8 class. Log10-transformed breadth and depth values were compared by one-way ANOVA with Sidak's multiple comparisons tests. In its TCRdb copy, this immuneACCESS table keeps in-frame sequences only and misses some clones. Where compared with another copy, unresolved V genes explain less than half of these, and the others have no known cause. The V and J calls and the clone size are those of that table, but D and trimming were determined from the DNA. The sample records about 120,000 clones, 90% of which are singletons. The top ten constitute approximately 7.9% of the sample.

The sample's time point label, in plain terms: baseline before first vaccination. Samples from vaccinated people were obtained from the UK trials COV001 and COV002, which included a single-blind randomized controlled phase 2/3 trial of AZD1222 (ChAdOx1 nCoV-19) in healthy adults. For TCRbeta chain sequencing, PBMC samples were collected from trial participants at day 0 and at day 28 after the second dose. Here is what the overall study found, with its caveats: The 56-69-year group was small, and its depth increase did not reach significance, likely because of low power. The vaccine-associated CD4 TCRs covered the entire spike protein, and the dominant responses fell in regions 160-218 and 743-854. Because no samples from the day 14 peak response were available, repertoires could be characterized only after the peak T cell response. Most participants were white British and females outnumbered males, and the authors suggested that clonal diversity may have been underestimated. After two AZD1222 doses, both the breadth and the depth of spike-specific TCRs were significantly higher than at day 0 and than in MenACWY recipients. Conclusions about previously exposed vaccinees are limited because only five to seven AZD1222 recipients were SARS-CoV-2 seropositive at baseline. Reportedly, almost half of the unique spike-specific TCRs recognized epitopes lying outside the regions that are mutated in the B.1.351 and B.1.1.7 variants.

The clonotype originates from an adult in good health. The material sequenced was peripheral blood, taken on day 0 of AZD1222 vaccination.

CDR3 region: CASSLGPAFNEQYF. The DNA is TGTGCCAGCAGTTTAGGGCCAGCGTTCAACGAGCAGTACTTC. The rearrangement joined TRBV27 to TRBJ2-7, with the D gene not confidently named. CDR1 and CDR2, per the germline V gene (reference sequence), are MNHEY and SMNVEV. Cut back by 2 bases and 5 bases, the V and J ends lie 13 bases apart. The CDR3 goes from the cysteine to the phenylalanine over 14 residues. Only the CDR3 region is kept as DNA, spanning 42 bases read in frame from base 1.